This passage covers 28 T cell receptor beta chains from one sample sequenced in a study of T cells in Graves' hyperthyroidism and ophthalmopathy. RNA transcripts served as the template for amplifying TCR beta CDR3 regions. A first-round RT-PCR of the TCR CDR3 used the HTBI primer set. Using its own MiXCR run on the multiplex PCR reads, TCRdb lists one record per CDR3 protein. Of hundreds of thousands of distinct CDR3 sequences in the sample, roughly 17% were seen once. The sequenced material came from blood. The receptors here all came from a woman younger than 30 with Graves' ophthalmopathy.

The CDR3 nucleotides are TGTGCCAGCAGTTACAGGGCAAATTCACCCCTCCACTTT. Translation gives CASSYRANSPLHF. The chain carries TRBV27 and TRBJ1-6; D perhaps matches TRBD1 (6 bases). Looked up from germline, CDR1 is MNHEY and CDR2 is SMNVEV (reference sequence). CDR3 size: 13 residues. V shed 4 bases and J shed 7 bases, with 8 bases lying between them.

The CDR3 loop reads CSASPMAGDNEKLFF. The DNA of the CDR3 is TGCAGTGCTAGCCCCATGGCGGGCGATAATGAAAAACTGTTTTTT. The gene calls are TRBV20-1 and TRBJ1-4; D is undetermined. There are 15 residues in the CDR3. Germline CDR1 is DFQATT and CDR2 is SNEGSKA (reference sequence). Trimming shortened V by 3 bases and J by 4 bases, and 15 bases separated the two germline ends.

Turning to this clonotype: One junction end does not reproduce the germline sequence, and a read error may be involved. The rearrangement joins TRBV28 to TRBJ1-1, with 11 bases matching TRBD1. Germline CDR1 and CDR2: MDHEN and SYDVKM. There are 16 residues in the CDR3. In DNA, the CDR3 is TGTGCCGGCAGTCCCCGGACAGGGGGCCCGAACACTGAAGCTTTCTTT. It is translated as CAGSPRTGGPNTEAFF. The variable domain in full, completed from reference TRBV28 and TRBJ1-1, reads DVKVTQSSRYLVKRTGEKVFLECVQDMDHENMFWYRQDPGLGLRLIYFSYDVKMKEKGDIPEGYSVSREKKERFSLILESASTNQTSMYLCAGSPRTGGPNTEAFFGQGTRLTVV.

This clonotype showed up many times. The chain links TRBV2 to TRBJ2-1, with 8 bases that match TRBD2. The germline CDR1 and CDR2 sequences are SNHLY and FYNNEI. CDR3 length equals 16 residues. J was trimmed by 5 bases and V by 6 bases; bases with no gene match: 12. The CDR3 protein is CASRAGLAKYNNEQFF. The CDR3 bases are TGTGCCAGCAGAGCCGGACTAGCCAAATATAACAATGAGCAGTTCTTC.

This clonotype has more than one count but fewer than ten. The CDR3 loop is CASSVDRESGYEQYF. For the CDR3, the DNA is TGCGCCAGCAGCGTCGACAGGGAATCCGGCTACGAGCAGTACTTC. V is TRBV5-1 and J is TRBJ2-7, with TRBD1 matching over 7 bases. From germline, CDR1 is SGHRS and CDR2 YFSETQ. This CDR3 region has 15 residues. V lost 4 bases, J lost 3 bases, and 10 bases stayed unmatched.

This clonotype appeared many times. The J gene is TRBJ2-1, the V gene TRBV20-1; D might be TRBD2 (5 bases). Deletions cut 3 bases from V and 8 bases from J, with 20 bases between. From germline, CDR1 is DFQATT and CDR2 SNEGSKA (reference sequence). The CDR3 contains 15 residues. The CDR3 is CSASDRESAGHEQFF. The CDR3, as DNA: TGCAGTGCTAGTGATCGGGAAAGCGCGGGCCATGAGCAGTTCTTC.

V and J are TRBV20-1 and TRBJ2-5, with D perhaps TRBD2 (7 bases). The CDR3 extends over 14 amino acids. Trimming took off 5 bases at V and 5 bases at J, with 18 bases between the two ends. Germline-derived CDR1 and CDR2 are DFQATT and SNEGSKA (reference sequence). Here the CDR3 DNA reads TGCAGTGCTCAGGGATACGGGGGGCCCGAGACCCAGTACTTC. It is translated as CSAQGYGGPETQYF.

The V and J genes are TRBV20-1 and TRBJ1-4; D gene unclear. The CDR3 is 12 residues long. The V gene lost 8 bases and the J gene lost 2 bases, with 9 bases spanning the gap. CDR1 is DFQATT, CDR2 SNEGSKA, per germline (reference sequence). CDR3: CSPADTNEKLFF. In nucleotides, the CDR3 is TGCAGTCCCGCAGACACTAATGAAAAACTGTTTTTT.

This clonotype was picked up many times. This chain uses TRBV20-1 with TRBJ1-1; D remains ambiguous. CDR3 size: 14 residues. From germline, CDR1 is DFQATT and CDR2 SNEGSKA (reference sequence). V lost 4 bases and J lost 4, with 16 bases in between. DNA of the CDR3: TGCAGTGCTACCCCCCTGGTCCTAGGCACTGAAGCTTTCTTT. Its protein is CSATPLVLGTEAFF.

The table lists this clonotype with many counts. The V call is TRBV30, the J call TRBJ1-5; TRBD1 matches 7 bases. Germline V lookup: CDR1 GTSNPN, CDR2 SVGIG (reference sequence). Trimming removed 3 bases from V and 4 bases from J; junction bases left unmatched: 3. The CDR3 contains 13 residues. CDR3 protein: CAWSPGQNQPQHF. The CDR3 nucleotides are TGTGCCTGGAGCCCGGGACAGAATCAGCCCCAGCATTTT.

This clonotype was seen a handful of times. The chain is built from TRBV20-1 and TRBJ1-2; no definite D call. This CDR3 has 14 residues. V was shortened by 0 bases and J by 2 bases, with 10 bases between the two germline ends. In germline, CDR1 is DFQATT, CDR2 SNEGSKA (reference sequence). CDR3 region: CSARDLAPNYGYTF. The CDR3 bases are TGCAGTGCTAGAGATCTCGCCCCCAACTATGGCTACACCTTC.

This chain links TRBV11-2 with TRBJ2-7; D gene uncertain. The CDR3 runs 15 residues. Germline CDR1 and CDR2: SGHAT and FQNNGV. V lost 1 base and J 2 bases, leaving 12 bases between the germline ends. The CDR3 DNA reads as TGTGCCAGCAGCTTAGGCTCCTCTTCTGCCTACGAGCAGTACTTC. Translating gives CASSLGSSSAYEQYF.

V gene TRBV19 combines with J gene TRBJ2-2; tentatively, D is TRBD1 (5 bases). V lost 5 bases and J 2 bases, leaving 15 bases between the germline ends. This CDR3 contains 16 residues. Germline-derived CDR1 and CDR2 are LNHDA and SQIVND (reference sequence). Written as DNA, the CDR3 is TGTGCCAGTAGTTCAACGACAGCTTTAAACACCGGGGAGCTGTTTTTT. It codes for CASSSTTALNTGELFF.

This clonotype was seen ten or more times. The DNA for the CDR3 is TGTGCCAGCAGCTTGCCCGGGGGAGTAACTGAAGCTTTCTTT. Encoded protein: CASSLPGGVTEAFF. The chain uses TRBV5-5 and TRBJ1-1, with D maybe TRBD1 (5 bases). Germline-derived CDR1 and CDR2 are SGHKS and YYEKEE (reference sequence). The CDR3 covers 14 residues. V shed 1 base and J shed 5 bases, with 12 bases lying between them. The full variable domain, completed using reference TRBV5-5 and TRBJ1-1, is DAGVTQSPTHLIKTRGQQVTLRCSPISGHKSVSWYQQVLGQGPQFIFQYYEKEERGRGNFPDRFSARQFPNYSSELNVNALLLGDSALYLCASSLPGGVTEAFFGQGTRLTVV.

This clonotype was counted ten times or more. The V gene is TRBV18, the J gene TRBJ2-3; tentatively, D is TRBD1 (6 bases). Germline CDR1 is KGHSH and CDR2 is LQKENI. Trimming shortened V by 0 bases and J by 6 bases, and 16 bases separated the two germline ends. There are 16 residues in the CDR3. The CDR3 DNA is TGTGCCAGCTCACCACCGTACAACGTTGACAGGGATACGCAGTATTTT. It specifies CASSPPYNVDRDTQYF.

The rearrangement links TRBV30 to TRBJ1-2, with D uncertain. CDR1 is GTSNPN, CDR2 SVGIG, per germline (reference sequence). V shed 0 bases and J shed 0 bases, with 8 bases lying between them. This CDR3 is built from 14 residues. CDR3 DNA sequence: TGTGCCTGGAGTGTAGGTCCTTCTAACTATGGCTACACCTTC. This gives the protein CAWSVGPSNYGYTF.

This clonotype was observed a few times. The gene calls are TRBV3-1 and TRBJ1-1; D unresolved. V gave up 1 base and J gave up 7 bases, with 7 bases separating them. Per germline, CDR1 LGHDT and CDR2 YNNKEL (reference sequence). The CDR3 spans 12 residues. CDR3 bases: TGTGCCAGCAGCCAAGGGAGAAGTGAAGCTTTCTTT. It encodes CASSQGRSEAFF.

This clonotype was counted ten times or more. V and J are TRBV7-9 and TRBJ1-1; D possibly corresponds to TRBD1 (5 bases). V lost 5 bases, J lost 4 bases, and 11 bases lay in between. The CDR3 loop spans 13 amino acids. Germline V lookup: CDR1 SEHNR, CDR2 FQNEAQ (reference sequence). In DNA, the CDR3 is TGTGCCAGCAGCCCCAGGGTGGGCACTGAAGCTTTCTTT. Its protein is CASSPRVGTEAFF.

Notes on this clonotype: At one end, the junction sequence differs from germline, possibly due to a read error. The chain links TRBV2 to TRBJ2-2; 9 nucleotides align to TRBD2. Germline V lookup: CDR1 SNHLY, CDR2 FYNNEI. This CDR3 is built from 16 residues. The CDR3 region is CASRMTSGLNPGELFF. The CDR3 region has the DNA TGTGCCAGCCGAATGACTAGCGGACTGAACCCCGGGGAGCTGTTTTTT.

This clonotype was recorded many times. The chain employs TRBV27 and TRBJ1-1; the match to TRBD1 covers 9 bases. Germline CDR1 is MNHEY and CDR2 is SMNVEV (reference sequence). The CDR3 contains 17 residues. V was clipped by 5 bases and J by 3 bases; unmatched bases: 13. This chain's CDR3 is CASSPLSRTGVDTEAFF. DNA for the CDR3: TGTGCCAGCAGTCCCCTATCCCGGACAGGGGTGGACACTGAAGCTTTCTTT.

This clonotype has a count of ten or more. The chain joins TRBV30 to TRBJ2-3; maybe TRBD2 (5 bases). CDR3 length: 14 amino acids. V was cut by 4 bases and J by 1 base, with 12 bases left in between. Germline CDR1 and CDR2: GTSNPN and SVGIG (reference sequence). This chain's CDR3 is CAWTRGGGTDTQYF. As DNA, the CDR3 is TGTGCCTGGACGCGCGGAGGCGGCACAGATACGCAGTATTTT.

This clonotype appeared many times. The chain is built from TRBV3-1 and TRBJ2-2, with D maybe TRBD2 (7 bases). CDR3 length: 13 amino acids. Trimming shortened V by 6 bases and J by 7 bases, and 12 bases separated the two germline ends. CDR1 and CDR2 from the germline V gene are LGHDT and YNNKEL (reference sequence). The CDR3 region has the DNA TGTGCCAGCAGAACGGGGGGCCTCGGGGAGCTGTTTTTT. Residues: CASRTGGLGELFF.

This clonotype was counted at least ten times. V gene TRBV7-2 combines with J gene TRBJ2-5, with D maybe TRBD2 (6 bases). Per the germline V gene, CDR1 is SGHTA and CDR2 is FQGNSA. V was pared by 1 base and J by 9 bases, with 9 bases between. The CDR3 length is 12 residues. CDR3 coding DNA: TGTGCCAGCAGCTTAGACCGGAGGGCCCAGTACTTC. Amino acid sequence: CASSLDRRAQYF. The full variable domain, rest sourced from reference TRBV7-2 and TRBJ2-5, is GAGVSQSPSNKVTEKGKDVELRCDPISGHTALYWYRQSLGQGLEFLIYFQGNSAPDKSGLPSDRFSAERTGGSVSTLTIQRTQQEDSAVYLCASSLDRRAQYFGPGTRLLVL.

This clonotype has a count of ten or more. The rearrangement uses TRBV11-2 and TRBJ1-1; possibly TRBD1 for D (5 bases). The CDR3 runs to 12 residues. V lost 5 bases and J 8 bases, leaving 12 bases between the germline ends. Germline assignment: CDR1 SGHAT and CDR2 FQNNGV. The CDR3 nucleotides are TGTGCCAGCAGCCTCGGGGACGTCGAAGCTTTCTTT. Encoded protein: CASSLGDVEAFF.

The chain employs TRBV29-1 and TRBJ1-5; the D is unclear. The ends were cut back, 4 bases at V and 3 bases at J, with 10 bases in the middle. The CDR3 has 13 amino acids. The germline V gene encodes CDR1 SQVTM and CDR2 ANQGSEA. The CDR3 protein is CSVGFSSNQPQHF. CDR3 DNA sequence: TGCAGCGTTGGGTTCAGTTCCAATCAGCCCCAGCATTTT.

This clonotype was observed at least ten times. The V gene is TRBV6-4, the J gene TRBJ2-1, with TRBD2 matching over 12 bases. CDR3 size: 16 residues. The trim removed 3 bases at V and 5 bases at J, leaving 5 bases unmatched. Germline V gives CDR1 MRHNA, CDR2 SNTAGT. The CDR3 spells CASSETASGGDNEQFF. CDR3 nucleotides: TGTGCCAGCAGTGAGACAGCTAGCGGGGGGGACAATGAGCAGTTCTTC.

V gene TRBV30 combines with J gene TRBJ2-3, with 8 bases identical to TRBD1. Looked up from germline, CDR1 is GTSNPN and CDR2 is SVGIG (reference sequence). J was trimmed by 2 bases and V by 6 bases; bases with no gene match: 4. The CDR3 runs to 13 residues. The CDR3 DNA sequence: TGTGCCTGCACAGGGGGATCCACAGATACGCAGTATTTT. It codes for CACTGGSTDTQYF.

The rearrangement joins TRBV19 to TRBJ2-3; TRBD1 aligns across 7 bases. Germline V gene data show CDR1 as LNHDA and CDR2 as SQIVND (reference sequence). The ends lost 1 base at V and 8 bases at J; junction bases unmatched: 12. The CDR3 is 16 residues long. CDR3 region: CASSIAPEGGAATQYF. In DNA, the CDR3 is TGTGCCAGTAGTATAGCCCCGGAAGGGGGCGCGGCTACGCAGTATTTT.